This T cell receptor beta chain was captured by sequencing in a study of graft-versus-host responses after intestinal transplantation. On the study more broadly: All recipients were given anti-thymocyte globulin induction, and tacrolimus and steroids were then administered for around three years. Points from the study as a whole: In patients with graft-donor T cell macrochimerism, allograft graft-versus-host to host-versus-graft clonal ratios were high. GvH clones were found in recipient marrow; some appeared first in ileum or blood. Circulating GvH clones peaking coincided with falling HvG clones soon after transplant.

The table came from immunoSEQ multiplex PCR; TCRdb's copy has only in-frame clones and leaves some out. This table holds 77,000 or so clones, around 93% found once. Germline CDR1 is SGHNT and CDR2 is YENEEA. The CDR3 length is 13 residues. V shed 4 bases and J 3 bases; nucleotides not matched to a gene: 2. In the case of this clone: Its matching antigen is unknown.

The sequence was collected from a human patient who received an intestinal transplant, so some T cells may come from the graft donor. The chain joins TRBV11-3 to TRBJ1-1, with 7 bases that match TRBD1. The material sequenced was PBMCs, taken 98 days after intestinal transplantation. The DNA for the CDR3 is TGTGCCAGCAGCTGGGACAGAGACACTGAAGCTTTCTTT. Protein product: CASSWDRDTEAFF.